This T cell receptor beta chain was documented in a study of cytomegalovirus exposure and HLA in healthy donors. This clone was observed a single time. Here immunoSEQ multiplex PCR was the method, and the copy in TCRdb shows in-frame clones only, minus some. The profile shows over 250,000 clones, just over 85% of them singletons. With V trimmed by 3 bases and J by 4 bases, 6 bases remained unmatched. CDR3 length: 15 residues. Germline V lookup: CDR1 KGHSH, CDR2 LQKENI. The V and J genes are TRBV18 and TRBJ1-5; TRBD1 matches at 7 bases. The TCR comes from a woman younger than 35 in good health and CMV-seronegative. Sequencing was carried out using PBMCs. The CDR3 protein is CASSPAGGRNQPQHF. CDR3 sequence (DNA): TGTGCCAGCTCACCGGCAGGGGGGAGGAATCAGCCCCAGCATTTT.